This entry features one T cell receptor beta chain sequence. Its specificity is not known. This record comes from a study of OX40 agonist ivuxolimab in advanced cancers. Study-wide results and limits: Low normalized clonal expansion also occurred in some nonresponding patients.

The assay was immunoSEQ multiplex PCR, and TCRdb's table has in-frame clones only and misses some. The sample holds about 98,000 clones, around 85% seen once. This TCR derives from an adult with an advanced solid tumor such as melanoma, head and neck, liver or kidney cancer. Sequences were derived from CD4+ or CD8+ T cells sorted from blood, sampled in a trial of the OX40 agonist ivuxolimab.

The CDR3 reads CASSKGSSPTDTQYF. The DNA of the CDR3 is TGTGCCAGCAGTAAAGGGTCCAGCCCCACAGATACGCAGTATTTT. The chain recombines TRBV25-1 with TRBJ2-3; no clear D gene. Germline V CDR1 and CDR2: MGHDK, SYGVNS. The CDR3 length is 15 residues. Trimming left V 5 bases short and J 2 bases short, with 14 bases between.